The source of this T cell receptor beta chain is a study of T cells in Graves' hyperthyroidism and ophthalmopathy. The study, taken as a whole, reports: The model forecast ophthalmopathy, anticipating it by a median approximately 6 months before onset.

The CDR3 covers 16 residues. The ends were cut back, 2 bases at V and 6 bases at J, with 14 bases in the middle. RNA transcripts gave rise to amplified TCR beta CDR3 regions. First-round RT-PCR of the TCR CDR3 relied on the HTBI primer set. TCRdb itself ran the multiplex PCR reads through MiXCR, one entry per CDR3 protein. Of hundreds of thousands of distinct CDR3 sequences in the sample, over 35% were seen once. This clonotype was picked up a small number of times. Its antigen remains unknown. The chain employs TRBV12-3 or TRBV12-4 and TRBJ1-6, with D possibly TRBD1 on 5 matching bases. The clonotype originates from a man aged 18 to 29 with Graves' hyperthyroidism. The sequencing sample was made of blood. DNA for the CDR3: TGTGCCAGCAGTTTACATGACGCAGGGACTAATTCACCCCTCCACTTT. This translates into CASSLHDAGTNSPLHF.